The 5 T cell receptor beta chains below come from one sample, sequenced in a study of T cells after yellow fever vaccination. TCRdb ran MiXCR on the 5' RACE reads and lists one entry per CDR3 protein. There are under 250,000 distinct CDR3 sequences in the sample; 3% to 4% occur only once, and 3.2% lies in the top ten. Sequenced here: CD4+ T cells sorted from PBMCs, sampled 10 days after the yellow fever booster vaccination. These receptors were collected from a man younger than 35 who received the YFV17D yellow fever vaccine.

This chain uses TRBV12-3 or TRBV12-4 with TRBJ2-3; D not resolved. Trimming removed 8 bases from V and 0 bases from J, with 3 bases in between. The CDR3 has 11 amino acids. Here the CDR3 reads CASLSTDTQYF. DNA of the CDR3: TGTGCCAGCCTGAGCACAGATACGCAGTATTTT.

This rearrangement joins TRBV7-6 to TRBJ2-2, with D possibly matching TRBD1 (5 bases). Trimming cost V 8 bases and J 4 bases, with 14 bases left between them. The CDR3 runs 14 residues. Germline V lookup: CDR1 SGHVS, CDR2 FNYEAQ. The DNA of the CDR3 is TGTGCCAGCTCAGGGTATCTTGGCACCGGGGAGCTGTTTTTT. It encodes CASSGYLGTGELFF.

The chain couples TRBV7-6 to TRBJ2-1, with no clear D. The CDR3 totals 14 residues. Germline assignment: CDR1 SGHVS and CDR2 FNYEAQ. Between the trimmed V and J ends, which lost 0 bases and 6 bases, there was a span of 9 bases. In DNA, the CDR3 is TGTGCCAGCAGCTTAGCGCATATATCCAATGAGCAGTTCTTC. Translating it yields CASSLAHISNEQFF.

This clonotype was picked up a small number of times. V is TRBV12-3 or TRBV12-4 and J is TRBJ2-4; D is undetermined. The CDR3 is made up of 13 amino acids. V lost 2 bases, J lost 5 bases, and 7 bases lay in between. The CDR3 DNA sequence: TGTGCCAGCAGTTTACAGGCACAAAACATTCAGTACTTC. Protein sequence: CASSLQAQNIQYF.

There are a few counts of this clonotype. CDR3: CAISSGAYEQYV. CDR3 DNA sequence: TGTGCCATCAGTTCAGGGGCCTACGAGCAGTACGTC. The V gene is TRBV10-3, the J gene TRBJ2-7, with a weak D call TRBD1 (6 bases). Germline-derived CDR1 and CDR2 are ENHRY and SYGVKD. The CDR3 runs 12 residues. V gave up 5 bases and J gave up 2 bases, with 7 bases separating them.